This note documents a single T cell receptor beta chain sequence. These data originate in a study of blood T cell repertoires in COVID-19. Sequenced by immunoSEQ multiplex PCR; TCRdb stores in-frame clones only, minus some. The sample has 150,000 or so clones; about 86% are singletons. The CDR3 runs 16 residues. V gave up 3 bases and J gave up 3 bases; unmatched junction bases: 4. Germline lookup yields CDR1 LGHDT and CDR2 YNNKEL (reference sequence). Material: peripheral blood. V is TRBV3-1 (or the pseudogene TRBV3-2) and J is TRBJ2-3, with 12 nucleotides matching TRBD2. The receptor's source is an elderly woman with acute or convalescent COVID-19. CDR3 bases: TGTGCCAGCAGCCACGGACTAGCGGGGCCGACAGATACGCAGTATTTT. This sequence encodes CASSHGLAGPTDTQYF.